The clone carrying this T cell receptor (beta chain) occurred a few times. Its target is unknown. Through a sample-barcoded 5' primer and a J-beta primer mix, a second PCR was run for roughly 6 to 12 cycles. Each CDR3 protein gets one entry after TCRdb re-called the 5' RACE reads with MiXCR. The table shows over 1,500,000 distinct CDR3 sequences, with around 42% occurring only once. This entry comes from a study of blood T cells in healthy people across ages. Findings and caveats of the study: Unsorted PBMCs ruled out conclusive naive versus antigen-experienced comparison.

In germline, CDR1 is SQVTM, CDR2 ANQGSEA. V gave up 7 bases and J gave up 1 base, with 15 bases separating them. This CDR3 is built from 14 residues. This TCR was recovered from a human donor in good health. The sequenced material came from blood. The rearrangement links TRBV29-1 to TRBJ2-3; D uncertain. DNA of the CDR3: TGCAGCGCTGATAACGCGGAAGGCACAGATACGCAGTATTTT. It is translated as CSADNAEGTDTQYF.